These 19 T cell receptor beta chains share one sample of origin, sequenced in a study of T cell repertoires in cytomegalovirus infection. TCRdb reprocessed the reads with MiXCR, giving one entry per CDR3 protein. The repertoire consists of more than 250,000 distinct CDR3 sequences, with approximately 13% occurring once and the leading ten covering about 8.7%. Sequenced: PBMCs. The receptors derive from a human donor in good health (CMV status not recorded). Some clones in this sample may be carry-over from other donors' samples.

The chain joins TRBV6-6 to TRBJ1-2; D remains ambiguous. Germline V gives CDR1 MNHNY, CDR2 SVGAGI (reference sequence). The CDR3 has 15 residues. Trimming stripped 0 bases from V and 9 bases from J, with 17 bases between. The CDR3 loop is CASSYSMGSGTSYTF. CDR3 in DNA: TGTGCCAGCAGTTACTCGATGGGGAGTGGCACGAGCTACACCTTC.

The sample holds many counts of this clonotype. The J gene is TRBJ2-3, the V gene TRBV20-1; 7 nucleotides match TRBD2. The CDR3 length is 16 residues. The trim removed 3 bases at V and 2 bases at J, leaving 11 bases unmatched. CDR1 and CDR2 (germline): DFQATT, SNEGSKA (reference sequence). The CDR3 nucleotides read TGCAGTGCTAGTGGGGCAGCGGGACGGAACACAGATACGCAGTATTTT. This encodes CSASGAAGRNTDTQYF.

This chain uses TRBV7-9 with TRBJ2-2, with D unclear. CDR3 size: 13 residues. Between the trimmed V and J ends, which lost 3 bases and 4 bases, there was a span of 6 bases. Germline CDR1 and CDR2: SEHNR and FQNEAQ (reference sequence). The chain's CDR3 is CASSFLSTGELFF. As DNA, the CDR3 is TGTGCCAGCAGCTTTCTCTCCACCGGGGAGCTGTTTTTT.

This clonotype was seen at least ten times. This chain joins TRBV7-6 and TRBJ2-2; D gene unclear. Per germline, CDR1 SGHVS and CDR2 FNYEAQ. The CDR3 is 14 residues long. Between the trimmed V and J ends, which lost 2 bases and 4 bases, there was a span of 8 bases. In DNA form, the CDR3 reads TGTGCCAGCAGCTTAAATCTGGCCACCGGGGAGCTGTTTTTT. As protein: CASSLNLATGELFF.

This clonotype was seen more than once but under ten times. The chain combines TRBV7-6 with TRBJ1-1, with unresolved D. Trimming pared 1 base from V and 7 bases from J, leaving 10 bases between. Germline loops: CDR1 SGHVS, CDR2 FNYEAQ. The CDR3 spans 13 residues. Here the CDR3 DNA reads TGTGCCAGCAGCTTAGTCCTGCGGGGTGAAGCTTTCTTT. It specifies CASSLVLRGEAFF.

This clonotype was recorded many times. The genes are TRBV7-8 and TRBJ1-2; 8 bases fit TRBD1. CDR1 is SGHVS and CDR2 is FQNEAQ in the germline V gene. V was clipped by 5 bases and J by 8 bases; unmatched bases: 7. The CDR3 covers 13 residues. CDR3 in amino acids: CASSNQGAPGYTF. The CDR3 nucleotides are TGTGCCAGCAGCAACCAGGGGGCGCCCGGCTACACCTTC.

This clonotype was seen ten or more times. This rearrangement joins TRBV7-2 to TRBJ2-7; no clear D. Germline V CDR1 and CDR2: SGHTA, FQGNSA. The CDR3 sequence is 12 residues long. Deletions cut 4 bases from V and 2 bases from J, with 6 bases between. Here the CDR3 DNA reads TGTGCCAGCAGCTCGAATCCCTACGAGCAGTACTTC. As protein: CASSSNPYEQYF. Variable domain in full (rest from reference TRBV7-2 and TRBJ2-7): GAGVSQSPSNKVTEKGKDVELRCDPISGHTALYWYRQSLGQGLEFLIYFQGNSAPDKSGLPSDRFSAERTGGSVSTLTIQRTQQEDSAVYLCASSSNPYEQYFGPGTRLTVT.

This clonotype was detected ten times or more. This rearrangement joins TRBV7-2 to TRBJ2-3, with 9 bases matching TRBD2. The V gene's germline CDR1 is SGHTA and CDR2 FQGNSA. The CDR3 runs 16 residues. With 1 base clipped from V and 5 bases from J, the junction kept 7 bases outside the gene matches. In DNA, the CDR3 is TGTGCCAGCAGCTTAGTGGCGGGAGGGAGTCGAGATACGCAGTATTTT. Its translation is CASSLVAGGSRDTQYF.

This clonotype was counted between two and nine times. The rearrangement joins TRBV20-1 to TRBJ1-5; possible D gene TRBD1, 6 bases. Germline CDR1 and CDR2: DFQATT and SNEGSKA (reference sequence). CDR3 length: 15 amino acids. V was trimmed by 0 bases and J by 5 bases, leaving 14 bases between them. The CDR3 sequence: CSARDPDRNYQPQHF. CDR3 nucleotides: TGCAGTGCTAGAGATCCGGACAGAAATTATCAGCCCCAGCATTTT.

V usage is TRBV7-9 and J usage is TRBJ2-4; D is undetermined. V was pared by 5 bases and J by 0 bases, with 23 bases between. Looked up from germline, CDR1 is SEHNR and CDR2 is FQNEAQ (reference sequence). The CDR3 contains 19 residues. The CDR3 here is CASSPQGEGRNLAKNIQYF. CDR3 sequence (DNA): TGTGCCAGCAGCCCGCAAGGAGAAGGCAGAAATTTAGCCAAAAACATTCAGTACTTC.

This clonotype was observed a few times. The V and J genes are TRBV20-1 and TRBJ1-2; TRBD1 matches at 8 bases. Germline-derived CDR1 and CDR2 are DFQATT and SNEGSKA (reference sequence). The ends lost 5 bases at V and 2 bases at J; junction bases unmatched: 13. The CDR3 totals 16 residues. This CDR3 is CSAVGDRSRVNYGYTF. In DNA, the CDR3 is TGCAGTGCTGTCGGGGACAGGTCACGCGTGAACTATGGCTACACCTTC.

The chain combines TRBV19 with TRBJ2-4, with TRBD1 identical over 8 bases. The V segment lost 3 bases and the J segment 0 bases; nucleotides outside the gene matches: 13. The CDR3 is 19 residues long. Germline CDR1 LNHDA, CDR2 SQIVND (reference sequence). CDR3 bases: TGTGCCAGTAGTATGTCAACCCAGGGGGCGCAGATAGCCAAAAACATTCAGTACTTC. Translating it yields CASSMSTQGAQIAKNIQYF.

This chain links TRBV6-1 with TRBJ1-4, with TRBD1 identical over 9 bases. In germline, CDR1 is MNHNS, CDR2 SASEGT. The V segment lost 7 bases and the J segment 0 bases; nucleotides outside the gene matches: 15. The CDR3 is made up of 19 amino acids. The DNA for the CDR3 is TGTGCCAGCACGACGAGGGACGACCGGGACAGGGCAACTAATGAAAAACTGTTTTTT. Translating it yields CASTTRDDRDRATNEKLFF.

This clonotype was seen a handful of times. This CDR3 reads CASSDTLAGSSYNEQFF. Here the CDR3 DNA reads TGTGCCAGCAGCGACACACTAGCGGGGAGCTCCTACAATGAGCAGTTCTTC. This sequence joins TRBV4-2 and TRBJ2-1; 10 bases fit TRBD2. Trimming at V came to 5 bases and at J to 0 bases, leaving 7 bases not matched to a gene. The CDR3 extends over 17 amino acids. Germline values: CDR1 LGHNA, CDR2 YNFKEQ.

This CDR3 is CASSRAGGNQPQHF. CDR3 sequence (DNA): TGTGCCAGCAGCCGCGCCGGCGGCAATCAGCCCCAGCATTTT. The rearrangement uses TRBV5-6 and TRBJ1-5; D is uncertain. Germline values: CDR1 SGHDT, CDR2 YYEEEE. This CDR3 is 14 amino acids long. The V and J ends lost 4 bases and 2 bases respectively, with 10 bases between them.

The rearrangement links TRBV19 to TRBJ1-1; D might be TRBD1 (6 bases). The germline CDR1 and CDR2 sequences are LNHDA and SQIVND (reference sequence). CDR3 size: 12 residues. The CDR3 reads CATGPQNTEAFF. DNA for the CDR3: TGTGCGACAGGCCCCCAGAACACTGAAGCTTTCTTT.

J is TRBJ2-1 and V is TRBV7-2; the D gene is possibly TRBD2 (5 bases). V was shortened by 5 bases and J by 2 bases, with 16 bases between the two germline ends. CDR1 SGHTA and CDR2 FQGNSA come from the germline V gene. This CDR3 has 16 residues. CDR3 loop: CASSRRAGMAYNEQFF. In DNA, the CDR3 is TGTGCCAGCAGCCGACGTGCCGGGATGGCCTACAATGAGCAGTTCTTC.

The rearrangement joins TRBV6-5 to TRBJ1-3, with 8 bases fitting TRBD1. CDR3 length equals 16 residues. The germline V gene has CDR1 MNHEY and CDR2 SVGAGI. Trimming removed 4 bases from V and 0 bases from J; junction bases left unmatched: 5. The CDR3 sequence: CASSSRTGSSGNTIYF. CDR3 sequence (DNA): TGTGCCAGCAGTTCCCGGACAGGGAGCTCTGGAAACACCATATATTTT.

There are a few counts of this clonotype. J is TRBJ2-1 and V is TRBV6-2 or TRBV6-3; D remains ambiguous. This CDR3 contains 11 residues. Trimming removed 2 bases from V and 15 bases from J, with 11 bases in between. CDR1 is MNHEY and CDR2 is SVGEGT in the germline V gene. The CDR3: CASSYGSQRFF. CDR3 sequence (DNA): TGTGCCAGCAGTTACGGCTCCCAGAGGTTCTTC.